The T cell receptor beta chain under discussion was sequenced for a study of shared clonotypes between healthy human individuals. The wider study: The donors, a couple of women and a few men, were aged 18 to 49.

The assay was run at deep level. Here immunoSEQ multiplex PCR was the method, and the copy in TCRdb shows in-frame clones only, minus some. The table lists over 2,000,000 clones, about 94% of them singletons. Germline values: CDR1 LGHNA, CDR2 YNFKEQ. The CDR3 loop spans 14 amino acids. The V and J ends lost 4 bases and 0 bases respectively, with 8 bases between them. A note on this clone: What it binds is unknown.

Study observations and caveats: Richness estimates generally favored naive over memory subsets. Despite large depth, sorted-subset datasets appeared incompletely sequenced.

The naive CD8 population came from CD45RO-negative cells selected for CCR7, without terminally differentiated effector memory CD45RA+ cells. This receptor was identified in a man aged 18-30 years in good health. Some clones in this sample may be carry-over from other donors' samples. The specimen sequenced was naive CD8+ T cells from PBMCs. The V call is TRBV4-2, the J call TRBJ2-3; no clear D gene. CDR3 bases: TGTGCCAGCAGCCGCGAGATTAGCACAGATACGCAGTATTTT. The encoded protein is CASSREISTDTQYF.